What follows is one TCR beta chain and its context. No antigen is known for it. Base qualities were left out, and no much larger clone turns up one base away. Deletion took 3 bases off V and 3 bases off J, with a span of 9 bases between the germline ends. Its CDR3 holds 14 amino acids, cysteine through phenylalanine. Only the CDR3 part of the read is kept: 42 bases, read in frame from the first base. CDR1 and CDR2 are drawn from the germline V gene (reference sequence): MNHEY, SMNVEV. The sample comes from a study of control samples from healthy donors and cancer patients (TCRdb year 2020). Library preparation employed the immunoSEQ multiplex PCR assay. Held by TCRdb, this immuneACCESS table contains in-frame sequences only and omits some clones. Under half of the omission traces to an unresolved V gene where checked; the cause of the rest is unknown. The sample table lists tens of thousands of clones, around 94% of them with a count of one. The ten top clones hold about 24% of the sample.

This chain is built from TRBV27 and TRBJ1-5, and perhaps TRBD1 as D gene, on 5 matching bases. The source is a man aged 55-75 years in good health. Sequenced sample: blood. Read as DNA, the sequence is TGTGCCAGCAGTTTGCCGGGGCTCAATCAGCCCCAGCATTTT. Translation gives CASSLPGLNQPQHF.